This TCR beta chain comes out of a study of OX40 agonist ivuxolimab in advanced cancers. Study summary: In three patients, partial responses were observed, one with hepatocellular carcinoma and two with cutaneous melanoma.

Concerning this clone itself: Its specificity is not known.

The CDR3 is 15 residues long. In germline, CDR1 is ENHRY, CDR2 SYGVKD. V shed 7 bases and J 3 bases; nucleotides not matched to a gene: 7. TCRdb's copy holds only in-frame clones and misses some; the assay was immunoSEQ multiplex PCR. Of some 130,000 clones listed, approximately 90% are singletons. Whole-study results and caveats: Circulating CD4+ and CD8+ T cells showed clonal expansion by week 6 at 0.1 to 3.0 mg/kg.

The TCR comes from an adult with an advanced solid tumor such as melanoma, head and neck, liver or kidney cancer. The V and J genes are TRBV10-3 and TRBJ2-2; 8 positions agree with TRBD1. This specimen was CD4+ or CD8+ T cells sorted from blood, taken in a trial of the OX40 agonist ivuxolimab. The DNA for the CDR3 is TGTGCCATCAAGCAAACAGGGGGTTACACCGGGGAGCTGTTTTTT. This codes for CAIKQTGGYTGELFF.